This is a list of T cell receptor beta chains from one sample in a study of T cells in Graves' hyperthyroidism and ophthalmopathy. TCRdb recomputed calls from the multiplex PCR reads with MiXCR, one row per CDR3 protein. The table lists 500,000 to 700,000 distinct CDR3 sequences, around 15% of them singletons. The sample taken for sequencing was blood. The receptors originated from a woman between 18 and 30 years old with Graves' hyperthyroidism. Both conserved end residues are part of each CDR3. The D gene is left open where the match is weak. Clone size is not always given. Where it is, it says once, few, many or a class for expanded clones.

>TRBV5-5|TRBD2|TRBJ2-1|-
CASSLNSGRLDNEQFF
TGTGCCAGCAGCTTGAATAGCGGGAGGTTGGACAATGAGCAGTTCTTC
>TRBV27|TRBD1|TRBJ1-2|-
CASGQGLGGYTF
TGTGCCAGCGGACAGGGGTTAGGGGGCTACACCTTC
>TRBV27|-|TRBJ2-2|-
CASSTGDPPNTGELFF
TGTGCCAGCAGTACCGGGGACCCCCCGAACACCGGGGAGCTGTTTTTT
>TRBV13|-|TRBJ2-3|many
CASSLGATTDTQYF
TGTGCCAGCAGCTTAGGGGCCACCACAGATACGCAGTATTTT
>TRBV12-3/TRBV12-4|-|TRBJ1-2|few
CASSPDEWYGYTF
TGTGCCAGCAGCCCTGACGAGTGGTATGGCTACACCTTC
>TRBV15|-|TRBJ2-3|many
CATSRDLVFAATDTQYF
TGTGCCACCAGCAGAGATCTGGTTTTCGCTGCCACAGATACGCAGTATTTT
>TRBV5-6|-|TRBJ2-1|-
CASSRIRDWITYNEQFF
TGTGCCAGCAGTCGAATCCGGGACTGGATTACCTACAATGAGCAGTTCTTC
>TRBV7-9|-|TRBJ2-2|-
CASSMSGNTGELFF
TGTGCCAGCAGCATGAGCGGGAACACCGGGGAGCTGTTTTTT
>TRBV20-1|TRBD2|TRBJ2-5|few
CSARDAGTRNMETQYF
TGCAGTGCTAGAGACGCCGGGACTAGAAATATGGAGACCCAGTACTTC
>TRBV19|-|TRBJ1-1|few
CASSIDQGPGRENTEAFF
TGTGCCAGTAGTATAGATCAAGGACCTGGACGGGAGAACACTGAAGCTTTCTTT
>TRBV7-9|-|TRBJ2-1|few
CASTLGGINEQFF
TGTGCCAGCACCTTAGGGGGGATCAATGAGCAGTTCTTC
>TRBV20-1|-|TRBJ1-6|many
CSAAPGRGYNSPLHF
TGCAGTGCTGCCCCCGGAAGGGGCTATAATTCACCCCTCCACTTT
>TRBV7-9|TRBD2|TRBJ2-7|many
CASSLVLAGSEQYF
TGTGCCAGCAGCTTGGTACTAGCGGGATCCGAGCAGTACTTC
>TRBV29-1|TRBD1|TRBJ2-1|many
CSVEDGDGTGLSSYNEQFF
TGCAGCGTTGAAGATGGTGACGGGACAGGCCTTTCCTCCTACAATGAGCAGTTCTTC
>TRBV5-1|TRBD1|TRBJ2-1|-
CASSGNTGTGGSSQFF
TGCGCCAGCAGCGGGAATACCGGGACAGGGGGCTCGTCGCAGTTCTTC
>TRBV6-1|-|TRBJ1-1|few
CASSEGPAGAFF
TGTGCCAGCAGTGAGGGTCCCGCGGGAGCTTTCTTT
>TRBV4-1|-|TRBJ1-5|-
CASSTRGDQPQHF
TGCGCCAGCTCCACGAGGGGGGATCAGCCCCAGCATTTT
>TRBV11-2|TRBD1|TRBJ1-1|many
CASRDKQGAPATEAFF
TGTGCCAGCAGGGATAAACAGGGGGCGCCTGCCACTGAAGCTTTCTTT
>TRBV6-1|TRBD2|TRBJ2-3|many
CASRPTGTSSDTQYF
TGTGCCAGCAGACCGACCGGGACTAGCTCAGATACGCAGTATTTT
>TRBV7-9|-|TRBJ2-2|-
CASSPRGSGTGELFF
TGTGCCAGCAGCCCGAGGGGTTCCGGCACCGGGGAGCTGTTTTTT
>TRBV2|-|TRBJ2-4|many
CASSETGGRNIQYF
TGTGCCAGCAGTGAGACCGGAGGCAGAAACATTCAGTACTTC
>TRBV2|-|TRBJ1-1|many
CASRPRVNTEAFF
TGTGCCAGCAGGCCCAGAGTAAACACTGAAGCTTTCTTT
>TRBV7-8|TRBD1|TRBJ2-5|many
CASSLAGRGRGTRETQYF
TGTGCCAGCAGCTTAGCCGGAAGGGGCAGGGGGACGAGGGAGACCCAGTACTTC
>TRBV14|TRBD2|TRBJ2-7|many
CASSQVGGSEQYF
TGTGCCAGCAGCCAAGTAGGCGGGAGCGAGCAGTACTTC
>TRBV18|-|TRBJ2-1|few
CASSVGTDNYNEQFF
TGTGCCAGCTCAGTAGGAACAGACAATTACAATGAGCAGTTCTTC
>TRBV28|TRBD2|TRBJ2-7|few
CASSLWGPGGASYEQYF
TGTGCCAGCAGTTTATGGGGCCCGGGGGGAGCCTCCTACGAGCAGTACTTC
>TRBV7-6|TRBD1|TRBJ2-7|many
CASSKNRGSGSYEQYF
TGTGCCAGCAGTAAAAACAGGGGAAGCGGCAGCTACGAGCAGTACTTC
>TRBV19|TRBD2|TRBJ2-1|few
CASSMSGGANEQFF
TGTGCCAGTAGTATGAGCGGGGGGGCTAATGAGCAGTTCTTC
>TRBV5-1|-|TRBJ2-6|-
CASRAGGASGANVLTF
TGCGCCAGCAGGGCCGGCGGGGCATCTGGGGCCAACGTCCTGACTTTC
>TRBV7-2|-|TRBJ1-4|once
CASSLAGGGAQRLFF
TGTGCCAGCAGCTTAGCGGGGGGGGGGGCCCAAAGACTGTTTTTT
>TRBV7-2|TRBD2|TRBJ2-2|-
CASSLVASGVGELFF
TGTGCCAGCAGCTTAGTAGCTAGCGGGGTGGGGGAGCTGTTTTTT
>TRBV15|TRBD1|TRBJ2-5|few
CATSREGQGGETQYF
TGTGCCACCAGCAGAGAGGGACAGGGCGGAGAGACCCAGTACTTC
>TRBV7-9|-|TRBJ2-1|many
CASSLGQRNEQFF
TGTGCCAGCAGCTTAGGACAGAGGAATGAGCAGTTCTTC
>TRBV28|TRBD1|TRBJ1-3|many
CASRPNRGRPPGNTIYF
TGTGCCAGCAGACCGAACAGGGGGCGGCCCCCGGGAAACACCATATATTTT
>TRBV20-1|-|TRBJ1-1|-
CSARGPPGDTEALF
TGCAGTGCTAGAGGGCCGCCGGGGGACACTGAAGCTCTCTTT
>TRBV7-2|-|TRBJ1-6|-
CASSRTGGTLHF
TGTGCCAGCAGCCGGACGGGCGGAACCCTCCACTTT
>TRBV28|-|TRBJ2-7|few
CASSWAGKMSYEQYF
TGTGCCAGCAGTTGGGCAGGGAAGATGTCCTACGAGCAGTACTTC
>TRBV2|-|TRBJ1-6|few
CASPESRNSPLHF
TGTGCCAGCCCGGAGAGCCGTAATTCACCCCTCCACTTT
>TRBV5-1|-|TRBJ2-7|many
CASSLSDSGEQYF
TGCGCCAGCAGCTTAAGTGATAGCGGAGAGCAGTACTTC
>TRBV7-8|-|TRBJ2-7|many
CASSSQGREQYF
TGTGCCAGCAGCTCGCAGGGGCGGGAGCAGTACTTC
>TRBV30|TRBD2|TRBJ2-1|few
CAWDTSGTYNEQFF
TGTGCCTGGGATACTAGCGGGACCTACAATGAGCAGTTCTTC
>TRBV7-8|TRBD1|TRBJ1-2|few
CASSLASGGSGYTF
TGTGCCAGCAGCTTAGCGTCAGGGGGCTCTGGCTACACCTTC
>TRBV12-3/TRBV12-4|TRBD2|TRBJ2-2|-
CASRRRGGATGELFF
TGTGCCAGCAGACGGCGGGGGGGCGCCACCGGGGAGCTGTTTTTT
>TRBV19|-|TRBJ2-1|few
CASRDAGRYNEQFF
TGTGCCAGTAGGGACGCGGGACGATACAATGAGCAGTTCTTC
>TRBV15|-|TRBJ2-7|few
CATSRSQAGSYEQYF
TGTGCCACCAGCAGATCCCAGGCAGGGTCCTACGAGCAGTACTTC
>TRBV12-3/TRBV12-4|TRBD2|TRBJ2-7|many
CASSLGLAGGQTRYEQYF
TGTGCCAGCAGTTTGGGACTAGCGGGGGGACAAACTCGCTACGAGCAGTACTTC